Listed below are T cell receptor beta chains from one sample, sequenced in a study of control samples from healthy donors and cancer patients. Here immunoSEQ multiplex PCR was the method, and the copy in TCRdb shows in-frame clones only, minus some. The table records tens of thousands of clones, roughly nine tenths of them present only once. What was sequenced was blood. These receptors were obtained from a woman aged 60-75 years in good health. Both conserved end residues are part of each CDR3.

length	V	CDR3
16	TRBV24-1	CATSEHGTGPQETQYF
12	TRBV25-1	CASRGAPYEQYF
16	TRBV11-3	CASSKERGWSTDTQYF
15	TRBV6-6	CASRRPGLAGYEQYF
16	TRBV4-3	CASSLQDRGAGNTIYF
16	TRBV4-2	CASSPAEGGWGNTIYF
11	TRBV20-1	CSARLNEKLFF
15	TRBV28	CASSSRRYSGNTIYF
16	TRBV5-5	CASSLAVPVISYEQYF
17	TRBV19	CASSLTGAGGTYNEQFF
14	TRBV13	CASSYGAGHNEQFF
12	TRBV19	CASTSRSYGYTF
16	TRBV20-1	CSASFSRTAYNYGYTF